Listed here are 4 T cell receptor beta chains from one sample, sequenced in a study of cytomegalovirus exposure and HLA in healthy donors. PCR primers comprised 60 Vbeta and 13 Jbeta primers. The protocol was immunoSEQ multiplex PCR, while the TCRdb copy is restricted to in-frame clones and leaves out a portion. The sample has 200,000 to 250,000 clones, 82% seen once. Sequenced input: PBMCs. Every receptor here comes from a woman in her thirties or forties in good health and CMV-seropositive.

The V and J genes are TRBV10-3 and TRBJ1-6; 8 bases map to TRBD1. The CDR3 runs 15 residues. The V segment lost 6 bases and the J segment 2 bases; nucleotides outside the gene matches: 3. Germline values: CDR1 ENHRY, CDR2 SYGVKD. The CDR3 coding sequence is TGTGCCATCAGGACAGGGGCCACCTATAATTCACCCCTCCACTTT. It yields the protein CAIRTGATYNSPLHF.

The chain employs TRBV5-4 and TRBJ2-5; 8 bases fit TRBD1. Gene TRBJ2-7 matches the end of the DNA better, so the J call may be wrong. Germline V gene data show CDR1 as SGHNT and CDR2 as YYREEE (reference sequence). The CDR3 has 15 residues. CDR3 DNA: TGTGCCAGCAGCCCTGACAGGGGAAGCACCTACGAGCAGTACTTC. Amino acids: CASSPDRGSTYEQYF.

The gene calls are TRBV2 and TRBJ2-2; 7 bases map to TRBD1. The CDR3 has 14 residues. The V gene end was trimmed by 3 bases and the J gene end by 4 bases; junction bases not matched to a gene: 2. Germline CDR1 reads SNHLY; CDR2 reads FYNNEI. In DNA form, the CDR3 reads TGTGCCAGCAGTGATAGGGGGCTCACCGGGGAGCTGTTTTTT. This translates into CASSDRGLTGELFF.

A note on this clone: The junction departs from germline at one end; a sequencing error may be responsible. This sequence joins TRBV30 and TRBJ1-5; no clear D. This CDR3 comprises 14 residues. The V gene's germline CDR1 is GTSNPN and CDR2 SVGIG (reference sequence). The CDR3 sequence: CAWANGGSSQAQHF. In DNA, the CDR3 is TGTGCCTGGGCCAATGGAGGGAGTAGTCAGGCCCAGCATTTT.